A single sample is the source of the 16 T cell receptor beta chains below, sequenced in a study of shared clonotypes between healthy human individuals. Sequenced by immunoSEQ multiplex PCR; TCRdb stores in-frame clones only, minus some. The repertoire holds 2 million to 2.5 million clones, with approximately 94% as singletons. Sequencing was carried out using naive CD4+ T cells sorted from blood. Described subset: CD45RA+ positively selected. These receptors were obtained from a man younger than 35 in good health.

The chain uses TRBV28 and TRBJ2-7; TRBD1 matches at 9 bases. Germline trimming cut 6 bases from V and 5 bases from J; bases unmatched to any gene: 11. CDR1 is MDHEN and CDR2 is SYDVKM in the germline V gene. The CDR3 runs to 15 residues. CDR3 DNA: TGTGCCAGCAGACGGGGACAGGGCCGGATTCACGAGCAGTACTTC. Its translation is CASRRGQGRIHEQYF.

The chain recombines TRBV9 with TRBJ2-1, with 9 bases lining up with TRBD2. Germline loops: CDR1 SGDLS, CDR2 YYNGEE. The CDR3 consists of 17 residues. With 4 bases clipped from V and 2 bases from J, the junction kept 10 bases outside the gene matches. For the CDR3, the DNA is TGTGCCAGCAGCACCCAGGGACTAGCCGTCGCCTACAATGAGCAGTTCTTC. Encoded protein: CASSTQGLAVAYNEQFF. Looking up the rest from reference TRBV9 and TRBJ2-1 gives the full variable domain: DSGVTQTPKHLITATGQRVTLRCSPRSGDLSVYWYQQSLDQGLQFLIQYYNGEERAKGNILERFSAQQFPDLHSELNLSSLELGDSALYFCASSTQGLAVAYNEQFFGPGTRLTVL.

The V gene is TRBV18, the J gene TRBJ2-7, with a weak D call TRBD2 (7 bases). The ends were cut back, 1 base at V and 1 base at J, with 11 bases in the middle. This CDR3 comprises 15 residues. The V gene's germline CDR1 is KGHSH and CDR2 LQKENI. This chain's CDR3 is CASSPREGGSYEQYF. CDR3 in DNA: TGTGCCAGCTCACCACGGGAGGGGGGGTCCTACGAGCAGTACTTC.

V is TRBV5-1 and J is TRBJ1-4; D ambiguous. V lost 5 bases and J lost 11, with 22 bases in between. Germline CDR1 reads SGHRS; CDR2 reads YFSETQ. The CDR3 sequence is 15 residues long. Here the CDR3 DNA reads TGCGCCAGCAGTCGCCAAGAAAGGGCTTATGGGAAACTGTTTTTT. Protein: CASSRQERAYGKLFF.

This clone was counted a single time. At one boundary the junction diverges from the germline segment, which might be a read error. The V gene is TRBV6-4, the J gene TRBJ2-3, with 7 bases matching TRBD1. The CDR3 extends over 15 amino acids. Germline CDR1 reads MRHNA; CDR2 reads SNTAGT. CDR3 residues: CATSPRGLGTDTQYF. The CDR3 bases are TGTGCCACCAGTCCAAGGGGGCTGGGCACAGATACGCAGTATTTT.

The chain is built from TRBV6-6 and TRBJ1-1; D is possibly TRBD1 (5 bases). The CDR3 extends over 12 amino acids. Trimming shortened V by 5 bases and J by 10 bases, and 14 bases separated the two germline ends. Germline values: CDR1 MNHNY, CDR2 SVGAGI (reference sequence). As DNA, the CDR3 is TGTGCCAGCAGTCCCCAGGGAGGGCCAGCTTTCTTT. It codes for CASSPQGGPAFF.

This chain's CDR3 is CASKGDANEQYF. For the CDR3, the DNA is TGTGCCAGCAAGGGGGACGCGAACGAGCAGTACTTC. The V gene is TRBV25-1, the J gene TRBJ2-7, with a tentative D call TRBD1 (6 bases). The CDR3 spans 12 residues. The germline CDR1 and CDR2 sequences are MGHDK and SYGVNS. Trimming removed 7 bases from V and 5 bases from J, with 12 bases in between.

This clone has more than one count but fewer than ten. CDR3 DNA sequence: TGCGCCAGCAGTGAGGGGACTAGCGGCGAGCAGTACTTC. Amino acids: CASSEGTSGEQYF. This chain uses TRBV10-1 with TRBJ2-7; 11 bases align to TRBD2. In germline, CDR1 is WNHNN, CDR2 SYGVQD (reference sequence). With 2 bases clipped from V and 6 bases from J, the junction kept 0 bases outside the gene matches. The CDR3 runs to 13 residues.

This chain joins TRBV5-1 and TRBJ2-4; 10 bases agree with TRBD2. The CDR3 consists of 19 residues. V lost 4 bases, J lost 1 base, and 14 bases stayed unmatched. Germline assignment: CDR1 SGHRS and CDR2 YFSETQ. The CDR3 DNA follows: TGCGCCAGCAGCCCGGCGGGAGCGGGAGGGATTCGGGCCAAAAACATTCAGTACTTC. Translation gives CASSPAGAGGIRAKNIQYF.

The chain employs TRBV10-3 and TRBJ2-7; the D call may be TRBD1 or TRBD2 (6 bases each). The CDR3 covers 14 residues. CDR1 and CDR2 from the germline V gene are ENHRY and SYGVKD. Trimming removed 4 bases at V and 0 bases at J, with 10 bases between. The CDR3 region has the DNA TGTGCCATCAGTGGACAGGACTACTCCTACGAGCAGTACTTC. Translation gives CAISGQDYSYEQYF.

The chain links TRBV30 to TRBJ1-3; a weak D match, TRBD1 (6 bases). The V gene lost 1 base and the J gene lost 0 bases, with 10 bases spanning the gap. Looked up from germline, CDR1 is GTSNPN and CDR2 is SVGIG (reference sequence). The CDR3 is made up of 15 amino acids. CDR3 DNA: TGTGCCTGGAGTGGAACAGGGTTCTCTGGAAACACCATATATTTT. Translated: CAWSGTGFSGNTIYF. The complete variable domain, with remaining parts taken from reference TRBV30 and TRBJ1-3, reads SQTIHQWPATLVQPVGSPLSLECTVEGTSNPNLYWYRQAAGRGLQLLFYSVGIGQISSEVPQNLSASRPQDRQFILSSKKLLLSDSGFYLCAWSGTGFSGNTIYFGEGSWLTVV.

This sequence joins TRBV2 and TRBJ1-2; the D is unclear. The CDR3 contains 15 residues. The V and J ends lost 3 bases and 7 bases respectively, with 18 bases between them. CDR1 and CDR2 from the germline V gene are SNHLY and FYNNEI. The CDR3 is CASSDITPTTFGYTF. CDR3 DNA: TGTGCCAGCAGTGATATCACACCTACCACCTTTGGCTACACCTTC.

V is TRBV11-2 and J is TRBJ2-3, with 9 positions matching TRBD1. The CDR3 is 16 residues long. The V segment lost 3 bases and the J segment 2 bases; nucleotides outside the gene matches: 6. CDR1 SGHAT and CDR2 FQNNGV come from the germline V gene. Written as DNA, the CDR3 is TGTGCCAGCAGCTTTACAGGGGGCAAGCACACAGATACGCAGTATTTT. This gives the protein CASSFTGGKHTDTQYF.

V gene TRBV27 combines with J gene TRBJ1-4, with D perhaps matching TRBD1 (6 bases). The CDR3 is 13 amino acids. Trimming took 4 bases from V and 8 from J, leaving 11 bases between them. The V gene's germline CDR1 is MNHEY and CDR2 SMNVEV (reference sequence). The CDR3 sequence: CASSYQGTEKLFF. The CDR3 nucleotides are TGTGCCAGCAGTTACCAGGGGACAGAAAAACTGTTTTTT.

A few counts support this clone. The chain recombines TRBV5-1 with TRBJ1-6, with unresolved D. There are 14 residues in the CDR3. In germline, CDR1 is SGHRS, CDR2 YFSETQ. V was pared by 4 bases and J by 11 bases, with 16 bases between. This CDR3 is CASSPMGSEPPLHF. CDR3 DNA sequence: TGCGCCAGCAGCCCGATGGGCTCCGAGCCACCCCTCCACTTT.

V gene TRBV11-2 combines with J gene TRBJ1-1; D remains ambiguous. The germline V gene has CDR1 SGHAT and CDR2 FQNNGV. This CDR3 is 13 amino acids long. Between the trimmed V and J ends, which lost 4 bases and 7 bases, there was a span of 13 bases. Here the CDR3 DNA reads TGTGCCAGCAGCTCGCGGGAGGTGGGTGAAGCTTTCTTT. It specifies CASSSREVGEAFF.